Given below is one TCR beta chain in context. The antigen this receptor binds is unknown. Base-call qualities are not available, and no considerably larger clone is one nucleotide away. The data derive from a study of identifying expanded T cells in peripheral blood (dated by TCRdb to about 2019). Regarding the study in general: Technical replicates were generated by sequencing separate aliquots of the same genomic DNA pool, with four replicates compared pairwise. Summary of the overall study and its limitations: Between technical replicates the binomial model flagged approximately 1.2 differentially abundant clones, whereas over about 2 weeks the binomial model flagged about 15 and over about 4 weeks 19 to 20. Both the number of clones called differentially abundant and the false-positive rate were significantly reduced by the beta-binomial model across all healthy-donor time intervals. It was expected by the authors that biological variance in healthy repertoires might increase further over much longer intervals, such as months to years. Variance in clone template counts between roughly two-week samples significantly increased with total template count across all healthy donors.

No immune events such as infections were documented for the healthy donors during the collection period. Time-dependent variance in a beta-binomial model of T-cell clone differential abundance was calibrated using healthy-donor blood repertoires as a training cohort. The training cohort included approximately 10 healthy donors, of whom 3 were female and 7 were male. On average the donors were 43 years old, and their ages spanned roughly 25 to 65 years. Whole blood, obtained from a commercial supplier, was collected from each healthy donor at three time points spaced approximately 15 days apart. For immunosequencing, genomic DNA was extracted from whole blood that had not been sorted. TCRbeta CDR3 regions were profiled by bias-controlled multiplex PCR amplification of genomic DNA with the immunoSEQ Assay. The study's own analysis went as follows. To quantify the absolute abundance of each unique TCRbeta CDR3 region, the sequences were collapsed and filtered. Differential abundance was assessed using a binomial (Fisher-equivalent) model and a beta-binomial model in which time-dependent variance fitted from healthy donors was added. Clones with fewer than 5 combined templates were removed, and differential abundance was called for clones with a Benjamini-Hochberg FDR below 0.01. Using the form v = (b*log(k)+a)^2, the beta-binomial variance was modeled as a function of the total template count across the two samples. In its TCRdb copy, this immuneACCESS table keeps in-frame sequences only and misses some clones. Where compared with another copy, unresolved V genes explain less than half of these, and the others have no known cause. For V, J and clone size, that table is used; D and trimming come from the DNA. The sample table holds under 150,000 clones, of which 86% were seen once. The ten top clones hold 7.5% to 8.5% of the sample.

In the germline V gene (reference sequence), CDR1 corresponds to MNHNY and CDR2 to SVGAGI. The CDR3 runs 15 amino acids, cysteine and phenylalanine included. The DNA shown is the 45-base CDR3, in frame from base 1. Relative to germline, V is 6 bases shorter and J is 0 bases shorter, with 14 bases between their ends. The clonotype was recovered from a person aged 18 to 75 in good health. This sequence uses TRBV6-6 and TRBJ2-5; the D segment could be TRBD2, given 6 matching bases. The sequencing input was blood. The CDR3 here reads CASRPHREYQETQYF. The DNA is TGTGCCAGCAGACCACACCGGGAGTACCAAGAGACCCAGTACTTC.